Listed here are 9 T cell receptor beta chains from one sample, sequenced in a study of cytomegalovirus exposure and HLA in healthy donors. The study ran its PCR with 60 Vbeta and 13 Jbeta primers. This table comes from immunoSEQ multiplex PCR, and its TCRdb copy is limited to in-frame clones, with some not included. The sample records about 110,000 clones, roughly 80% being singletons. Sample: PBMCs. The receptors derive from a man under 40 in good health and CMV-seronegative.

The chain joins TRBV5-6 to TRBJ1-5, with D unresolved. Trimming removed 4 bases at V and 2 bases at J, with 13 bases between. From germline, CDR1 is SGHDT and CDR2 YYEEEE. This CDR3 has 15 amino acids. DNA for the CDR3: TGTGCCAGCAGCCGGGGAGAGGGTCGCAATCAGCCCCAGCATTTT. The encoded protein is CASSRGEGRNQPQHF.

The V gene is TRBV6-1, the J gene TRBJ2-1; D perhaps matches TRBD2 (5 bases). CDR3 size: 16 residues. From germline, CDR1 is MNHNS and CDR2 SASEGT. V was pared by 1 base and J by 6 bases, with 16 bases between. The CDR3: CASSEEIGVPPNEQFF. In DNA, the CDR3 is TGTGCCAGCAGTGAAGAAATCGGGGTGCCACCCAATGAGCAGTTCTTC.

V and J are TRBV5-1 and TRBJ1-4; D not resolved. Germline V lookup: CDR1 SGHRS, CDR2 YFSETQ. Trimming removed 4 bases from V and 7 bases from J, with 11 bases in between. The CDR3 contains 13 residues. The CDR3 reads CASSPGPSEKLFF. In DNA form, the CDR3 reads TGCGCCAGCAGCCCAGGCCCCAGTGAAAAACTGTTTTTT.

This clone has just one count. The rearrangement uses TRBV5-1 and TRBJ1-6, with a tentative D call TRBD1 (6 bases). CDR1 and CDR2 (germline): SGHRS, YFSETQ. The CDR3 totals 15 residues. V lost 6 bases to trimming and J lost 5 bases, with 15 bases between them. CDR3 nucleotide sequence: TGCGCCAGCACCCGGACCACAGGGAATAATTCACCCCTCCACTTT. Translated: CASTRTTGNNSPLHF.

This rearrangement joins TRBV29-1 to TRBJ2-7, with 11 bases that match TRBD2. Germline CDR1 reads SQVTM; CDR2 reads ANQGSEA. The CDR3 is made up of 15 amino acids. Trimming at V came to 1 base and at J to 4 bases, leaving 6 bases not matched to a gene. The DNA for the CDR3 is TGCAGCGTTGAAGCGACACTAGCGGGGGTATACGAGCAGTACTTC. Protein sequence: CSVEATLAGVYEQYF.

The chain joins TRBV13 to TRBJ2-7; 10 nucleotides line up with TRBD2. After removal of 0 bases from V and 3 bases from J, the junction contained 2 bases not matched to a gene. The CDR3 runs to 15 residues. CDR1 is PRHDT, CDR2 FYEKMQ, per germline (reference sequence). CDR3 amino acids: CASSLGLAGRYEQYF. The CDR3, as DNA: TGTGCCAGCAGCTTAGGACTAGCGGGACGCTACGAGCAGTACTTC.

This sequence joins TRBV13 and TRBJ2-1; D might be TRBD2 (5 bases). CDR3 size: 15 residues. Germline V gives CDR1 PRHDT, CDR2 FYEKMQ (reference sequence). V gave up 8 bases and J gave up 10 bases, with 24 bases separating them. CDR3 nucleotide sequence: TGTGCCAGCCGAAAACGGTCCGGGGTACCCTTGGAGCAGTTCTTC. Translating it yields CASRKRSGVPLEQFF.

Concerning this clone: At the DNA level, this CDR3 is encoded by other sequences in the same sample as well. The chain links TRBV6-5 to TRBJ1-6; 8 positions match TRBD1. V was pared by 8 bases and J by 7 bases, with 1 base of the junction left unmatched. The germline CDR1 and CDR2 sequences are MNHEY and SVGAGI. CDR3 size: 12 residues. The CDR3 DNA follows: TGTGCCAGCCGGACAGGGAATTCACCCCTCCACTTT. This gives the protein CASRTGNSPLHF.

The table lists this clone with a count of one. The rearrangement uses TRBV20-1 and TRBJ2-3; 8 bases agree with TRBD2. CDR1 DFQATT and CDR2 SNEGSKA come from the germline V gene (reference sequence). The length of the CDR3 is 11 residues. V dropped 5 bases and J dropped 10; count of bases not matched to a gene: 5. CDR3 DNA: TGCAGTGCTCCGGGGGGGGCTGCGCAGTATTTT. As protein: CSAPGGAAQYF.